The 10 T cell receptor beta chains below come from one sample, sequenced in a study of read filtering for tumor transcriptome and immune sequencing. The library was built from roughly 400 ng RNA with molecular barcoded adaptors for alpha/delta and beta/gamma chains. Using its own MiXCR run on the reads, TCRdb lists one record per CDR3 protein. The sample shows 39,000 or so distinct CDR3 sequences, about an eighth of them seen only once. Source material: a population of CD138-negative cells sorted from bone marrow. The receptors come from a donor aged 40 or older with multiple myeloma.

This clonotype was seen repeatedly, ten times or more. The chain links TRBV19 to TRBJ2-5; D call uncertain. CDR1 is LNHDA and CDR2 is SQIVND in the germline V gene (reference sequence). The CDR3 extends over 15 amino acids. Trimming stripped 6 bases from V and 5 bases from J, with 19 bases between. The CDR3 DNA sequence: TGTGCCAGTAGCCAAGGCGTGATCGGTCGGGAGACCCAGTACTTC. Its translation: CASSQGVIGRETQYF. Filled out from reference TRBV19 and TRBJ2-5, the complete variable domain reads DGGITQSPKYLFRKEGQNVTLSCEQNLNHDAMYWYRQDPGQGLRLIYYSQIVNDFQKGDIAEGYSVSREKKESFPLTVTSAQKNPTAFYLCASSQGVIGRETQYFGPGTRLLVL.

This clonotype occurred many times. The chain combines TRBV20-1 with TRBJ2-3; TRBD1 matches 7 bases. The CDR3 covers 13 residues. Per germline, CDR1 DFQATT and CDR2 SNEGSKA (reference sequence). The V and J ends lost 5 bases and 1 base, in that order; junction bases with no gene match: 3. CDR3: CSADDRGTDTQYF. CDR3 bases: TGCAGTGCTGACGACAGGGGCACAGATACGCAGTATTTT.

This clonotype was counted ten times or more. This chain links TRBV28 with TRBJ1-1, with TRBD1 identical over 7 bases. This CDR3 contains 14 residues. CDR1 and CDR2 (germline): MDHEN, SYDVKM. The V gene end was trimmed by 3 bases and the J gene end by 8 bases; junction bases not matched to a gene: 9. The CDR3 nucleotides read TGTGCCAGCAGTTTCCTCGGGACAGTCCCGGAAGCTTTCTTT. Its protein product is CASSFLGTVPEAFF.

Comment on this clonotype: One end of the junction is discordant with germline, which a read error may explain. This chain joins TRBV5-1 and TRBJ2-7; 10 nucleotides match TRBD2. CDR1 is SGHRS, CDR2 YFSETQ, per germline. The CDR3 contains 15 residues. The CDR3 DNA reads as TGCGCCGGCAGCACTAGCGGGGCGAGCTCCTGCGAGCAGTACTTC. It codes for CAGSTSGASSCEQYF.

As concerns this clonotype: A much larger clonotype is one base distant, so this may be a read error. V gene TRBV9 combines with J gene TRBJ2-6; TRBD2 agrees at 7 bases. Germline CDR1 SGDLS, CDR2 YYNGEE. Trimming took 4 bases from V and 0 from J; bases not matched to a gene: 13. This CDR3 is built from 19 residues. CDR3 nucleotides: TGTGCCAGCAGCTTAGATGAGCGGGACCCTCTCTCTGGGGCCAACGTCCTGACTTTC. Translation: CASSLDERDPLSGANVLTF. The entire variable domain, with the rest obtained from reference TRBV9 and TRBJ2-6, is as follows: DSGVTQTPKHLITATGQRVTLRCSPRSGDLSVYWYQQSLDQGLQFLIQYYNGEERAKGNILERFSAQQFPDLHSELNLSSLELGDSALYFCASSLDERDPLSGANVLTFGAGSRLTVL.

This clonotype was observed at least ten times. The chain is built from TRBV5-1 and TRBJ2-1; possibly TRBD1 for D (5 bases). The CDR3 length is 15 residues. Germline assignment: CDR1 SGHRS and CDR2 YFSETQ. Trimming took 1 base from V and 5 from J, leaving 13 bases between them. CDR3 protein: CASSLQPQDNNEQFF. CDR3 coding DNA: TGCGCCAGCAGCTTGCAGCCCCAGGACAACAATGAGCAGTTCTTC.

This clonotype was observed at least ten times. The rearrangement joins TRBV7-2 to TRBJ2-7; 10 bases agree with TRBD2. V dropped 3 bases and J dropped 4; count of bases not matched to a gene: 9. CDR1 is SGHTA, CDR2 FQGNSA, per germline. The CDR3 totals 16 residues. The CDR3 here is CASSFASGRGGYEQYF. In DNA, the CDR3 is TGTGCCAGCAGCTTTGCGAGCGGGAGGGGGGGGTACGAGCAGTACTTC.

This chain links TRBV4-2 with TRBJ2-5; D ambiguous. Germline CDR1 LGHNA, CDR2 YNFKEQ. The CDR3 consists of 15 residues. V was trimmed by 5 bases and J by 3 bases, leaving 16 bases between them. The CDR3 DNA reads TGTGCCAGCAGCTTGAACCGCCCGGCGGAAGAGACCCAGTACTTC. Its protein product is CASSLNRPAEETQYF.

This clonotype was counted many times. The chain employs TRBV6-2 or TRBV6-3 and TRBJ1-1; D ambiguous. The V gene's germline CDR1 is MNHEY and CDR2 SVGEGT. V lost 5 bases, J lost 6 bases, and 13 bases lay in between. This CDR3 has 13 residues. In DNA form, the CDR3 reads TGTGCCAGCAGTGGGCAGATCGGCCCTGAAGCTTTCTTT. Protein product: CASSGQIGPEAFF.

This clonotype came up once. Given a much more abundant clone one base away, this may be a read error. V and J are TRBV5-1 and TRBJ2-3; TRBD2 is a possible D gene (6 bases). V shed 0 bases and J shed 2 bases, with 16 bases lying between them. The CDR3 length is 17 residues. The V gene's germline CDR1 is SGHRS and CDR2 YFSETQ. CDR3: CASSLGVAECLTDTQYF. CDR3 nucleotide sequence: TGCGCCAGCAGCTTGGGGGTAGCGGAGTGCCTCACAGATACGCAGTATTTT.